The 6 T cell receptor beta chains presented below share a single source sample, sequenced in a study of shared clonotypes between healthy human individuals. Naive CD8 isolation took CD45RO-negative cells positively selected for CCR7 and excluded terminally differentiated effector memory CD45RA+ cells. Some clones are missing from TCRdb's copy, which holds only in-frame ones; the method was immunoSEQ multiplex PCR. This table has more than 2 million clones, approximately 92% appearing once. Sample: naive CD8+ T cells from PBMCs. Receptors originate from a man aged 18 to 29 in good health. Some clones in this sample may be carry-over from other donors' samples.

The CDR3 DNA sequence: TGTGCCATCAGGTCAGCCTTAAACACTGAAGCTTTCTTT. Amino acid sequence: CAIRSALNTEAFF. The chain joins TRBV10-3 to TRBJ1-1; D ambiguous. V was clipped by 6 bases and J by 2 bases, with 10 bases between them. CDR1 is ENHRY, CDR2 SYGVKD, per germline. This CDR3 is 13 amino acids long.

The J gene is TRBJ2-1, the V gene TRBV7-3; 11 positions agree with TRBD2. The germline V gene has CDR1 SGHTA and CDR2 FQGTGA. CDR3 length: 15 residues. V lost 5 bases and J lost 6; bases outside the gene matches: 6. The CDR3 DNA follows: TGTGCCAGCAGCCCTAGACTAGCGGGAAGCAATGAGCAGTTCTTC. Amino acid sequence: CASSPRLAGSNEQFF.

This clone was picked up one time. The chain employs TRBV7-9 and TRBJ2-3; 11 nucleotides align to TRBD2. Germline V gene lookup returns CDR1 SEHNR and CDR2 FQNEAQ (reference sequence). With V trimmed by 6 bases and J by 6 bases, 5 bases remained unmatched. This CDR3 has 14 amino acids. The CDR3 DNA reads TGTGCCAGCAGAACTAGCGGGAGTGCTGATACGCAGTATTTT. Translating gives CASRTSGSADTQYF.

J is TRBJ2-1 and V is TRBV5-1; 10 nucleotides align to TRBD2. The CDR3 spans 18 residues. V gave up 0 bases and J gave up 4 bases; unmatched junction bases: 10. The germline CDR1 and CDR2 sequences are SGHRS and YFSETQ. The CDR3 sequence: CASSLGLAGAFTYNEQFF. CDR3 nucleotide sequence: TGCGCCAGCAGCTTGGGGCTAGCGGGAGCCTTTACTTACAATGAGCAGTTCTTC.

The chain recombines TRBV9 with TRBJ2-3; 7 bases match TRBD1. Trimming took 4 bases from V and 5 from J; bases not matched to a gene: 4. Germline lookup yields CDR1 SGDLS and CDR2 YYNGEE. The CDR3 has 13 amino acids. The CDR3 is CASSPGTVDTQYF. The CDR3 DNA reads TGTGCCAGCAGCCCTGGGACAGTAGATACGCAGTATTTT. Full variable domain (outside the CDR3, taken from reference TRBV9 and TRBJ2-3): DSGVTQTPKHLITATGQRVTLRCSPRSGDLSVYWYQQSLDQGLQFLIQYYNGEERAKGNILERFSAQQFPDLHSELNLSSLELGDSALYFCASSPGTVDTQYFGPGTRLTVL.

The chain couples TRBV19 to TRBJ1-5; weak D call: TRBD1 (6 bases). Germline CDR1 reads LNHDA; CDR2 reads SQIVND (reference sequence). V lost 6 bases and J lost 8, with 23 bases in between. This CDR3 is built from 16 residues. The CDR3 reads CASRGLLAPPGEPQHF. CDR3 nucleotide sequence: TGTGCCAGTAGAGGCCTCTTGGCTCCCCCAGGGGAGCCCCAGCATTTT.